The next 28 T cell receptor beta chains were all read from a single sample in a study of blood T cell repertoires in COVID-19. This table comes from immunoSEQ multiplex PCR, and its TCRdb copy is limited to in-frame clones, with some not included. The sample has roughly 180,000 clones, approximately 88% seen once. Specimen: PBMCs or T cells enriched from blood (not recorded which). The origin of the receptors is a woman aged 55-69 years who had recovered from COVID-19.

The chain is built from TRBV3-1 (or the pseudogene TRBV3-2) and TRBJ1-1; weak D call: TRBD1 (5 bases). Trimming took off 3 bases at V and 5 bases at J, with 16 bases between the two ends. The CDR3 loop spans 15 amino acids. The V gene's germline CDR1 is LGHDT and CDR2 YNNKEL (reference sequence). CDR3 loop: CASSQTEFSGTEAFF. CDR3 sequence (DNA): TGTGCCAGCAGCCAGACCGAATTCTCAGGGACTGAAGCTTTCTTT.

This CDR3 is CASSSQTGLTEAFF. CDR3 coding DNA: TGTGCCAGTAGTAGCCAGACAGGGCTCACTGAAGCTTTCTTT. The chain is built from TRBV19 and TRBJ1-1, with 7 bases identical to TRBD1. CDR1 LNHDA and CDR2 SQIVND come from the germline V gene (reference sequence). V was clipped by 4 bases and J by 4 bases; unmatched bases: 6. The CDR3 length is 14 residues.

This chain joins TRBV12-3 or TRBV12-4 and TRBJ2-1, with a tentative D call TRBD1 (5 bases). The CDR3 has 13 amino acids. V was pared by 8 bases and J by 5 bases, with 13 bases between. The DNA for the CDR3 is TGTGCCAGCCTGGGCAGGGCGGACAATGAGCAGTTCTTC. Its translation is CASLGRADNEQFF.

The chain's CDR3 is CASSLDLYQETQYF. CDR3 sequence (DNA): TGTGCCAGCAGCCTGGACTTGTACCAAGAGACCCAGTACTTC. This chain uses TRBV11-2 with TRBJ2-5; D possibly corresponds to TRBD2 (5 bases). The CDR3 is 14 amino acids. Trimming removed 5 bases from V and 0 bases from J, with 10 bases in between. CDR1 is SGHAT and CDR2 is FQNNGV in the germline V gene.

The chain joins TRBV7-2 to TRBJ2-2, with unresolved D. This CDR3 has 15 amino acids. CDR1 and CDR2 (germline): SGHTA, FQGNSA. Trimming took 3 bases from V and 2 from J, leaving 10 bases between them. The CDR3 coding sequence is TGTGCCAGCAGCTTGTCCCAGATCAACACCGGGGAGCTGTTTTTT. Translating it yields CASSLSQINTGELFF.

The rearrangement uses TRBV11-3 and TRBJ2-2; perhaps TRBD1 as D (6 bases). This CDR3 has 14 amino acids. V lost 5 bases, J lost 2 bases, and 9 bases lay in between. In germline, CDR1 is SGHNT, CDR2 YENEEA. The CDR3 spells CASSPGQNTGELFF. The CDR3 DNA reads as TGTGCCAGCAGCCCGGGACAAAACACCGGGGAGCTGTTTTTT.

This rearrangement joins TRBV27 to TRBJ2-3; unclear D gene. The germline CDR1 and CDR2 sequences are MNHEY and SMNVEV (reference sequence). With 4 bases removed from V and 3 bases from J, the gap between germline ends came to 8 bases. The CDR3 totals 13 residues. CDR3 amino acids: CASSSPQTDTQYF. DNA of the CDR3: TGTGCCAGCAGTTCCCCCCAGACAGATACGCAGTATTTT.

The chain joins TRBV19 to TRBJ1-5; TRBD1 matches 7 bases. The CDR3 length is 19 residues. The trim removed 0 bases at V and 0 bases at J, leaving 11 bases unmatched. Germline V gene data show CDR1 as LNHDA and CDR2 as SQIVND (reference sequence). The CDR3 loop is CASSIDRDRYDYSNQPQHF. In DNA, the CDR3 is TGTGCCAGTAGTATAGATCGGGACAGATACGATTATAGCAATCAGCCCCAGCATTTT.

The V and J genes are TRBV29-1 and TRBJ1-2; 9 bases map to TRBD1. The ends lost 4 bases at V and 6 bases at J; junction bases unmatched: 9. The CDR3 loop spans 14 amino acids. Germline CDR1 is SQVTM and CDR2 is ANQGSEA. The CDR3 nucleotides read TGCAGCGTTGGGGGGACAGGGCAAGTGGATGGCTACACCTTC. This sequence encodes CSVGGTGQVDGYTF.

There are a few counts of this clone. J is TRBJ2-3 and V is TRBV3-1 (or the pseudogene TRBV3-2); 8 bases agree with TRBD2. Germline loops: CDR1 LGHDT, CDR2 YNNKEL (reference sequence). With V trimmed by 0 bases and J by 6 bases, 8 bases remained unmatched. This CDR3 region has 16 residues. This CDR3 is CASSQDPGGGQDTQYF. The CDR3 region has the DNA TGTGCCAGCAGCCAAGACCCTGGCGGGGGGCAGGATACGCAGTATTTT.

The genes are TRBV19 and TRBJ1-6; 9 bases are shared with TRBD1. With 5 bases clipped from V and 8 bases from J, the junction kept 7 bases outside the gene matches. This CDR3 is built from 15 residues. Germline CDR1 is LNHDA and CDR2 is SQIVND (reference sequence). In nucleotides, the CDR3 is TGTGCCAGTAGTGCCGGGACAGGGCTCTATTCACCCCTCCACTTT. This codes for CASSAGTGLYSPLHF.

The genes are TRBV2 and TRBJ1-2; TRBD1 might be the D (5 bases). The CDR3 spans 12 residues. The ends were cut back, 5 bases at V and 4 bases at J, with 8 bases in the middle. Germline CDR1 is SNHLY and CDR2 is FYNNEI. Here the CDR3 reads CASSRGGYGYTF. CDR3 bases: TGTGCCAGCAGTAGGGGAGGCTATGGCTACACCTTC.

The rearrangement links TRBV28 to TRBJ2-1, with TRBD2 identical over 7 bases. Trimming at V came to 4 bases and at J to 8 bases, leaving 20 bases not matched to a gene. Germline V CDR1 and CDR2: MDHEN, SYDVKM. The CDR3 spans 18 residues. The CDR3 DNA sequence: TGTGCCAGCAGTTCCGCCGGGGGGTCTAGCCAGAAGACGCATGAGCAGTTCTTC. Translating gives CASSSAGGSSQKTHEQFF.

The chain links TRBV18 to TRBJ2-7, with TRBD2 identical over 9 bases. J lost 2 bases, V lost 4 bases, and 6 bases had no gene match. Germline V gene sequence: CDR1 KGHSH, CDR2 LQKENI. This CDR3 has 15 residues. In nucleotides, the CDR3 is TGTGCCAGCTCACTTGGACTAGCGCCAACCTACGAGCAGTACTTC. Translating gives CASSLGLAPTYEQYF.

There are a few counts of this clone. The rearrangement links TRBV7-2 to TRBJ2-7; D ambiguous. CDR1 and CDR2 from the germline V gene are SGHTA and FQGNSA. Trimming took 2 bases from V and 0 from J, leaving 14 bases between them. This CDR3 comprises 16 residues. CDR3 DNA sequence: TGTGCCAGCAGCTTATGGTCTGGCCCTAGCTCCTACGAGCAGTACTTC. The encoded protein is CASSLWSGPSSYEQYF.

In this sample, this clone turned up once. V usage is TRBV24-1 and J usage is TRBJ1-5; TRBD1 aligns across 7 bases. Germline V CDR1 and CDR2: KGHDR, SFDVKD. Losses at the gene ends were 9 bases for V and 4 bases for J; bases not matched to a gene: 11. The CDR3 covers 15 residues. CDR3 residues: CATVTGTAENQPQHF. CDR3 sequence (DNA): TGTGCCACCGTCACAGGGACAGCGGAAAATCAGCCCCAGCATTTT.

The chain couples TRBV18 to TRBJ2-3; no reliable D call. Germline values: CDR1 KGHSH, CDR2 LQKENI. The CDR3 runs to 14 residues. V was clipped by 3 bases and J by 4 bases, with 11 bases between them. CDR3 protein: CASSPASGPDTQYF. The CDR3 nucleotides are TGTGCCAGCTCACCCGCCTCGGGTCCAGATACGCAGTATTTT.

CDR3 DNA sequence: TGCGCCAGCAGCTCCTTGAGCGGGAGAGGGGAAGAGACCCAGTACTTC. It codes for CASSSLSGRGEETQYF. The chain employs TRBV5-1 and TRBJ2-5; 8 bases are a match to TRBD2. The ends lost 3 bases at V and 3 bases at J; junction bases unmatched: 10. Germline values: CDR1 SGHRS, CDR2 YFSETQ. The CDR3 covers 16 residues.

The rearrangement uses TRBV19 and TRBJ2-1, with a possible D match to TRBD2 (7 bases). The CDR3 has 14 residues. With 5 bases removed from V and 9 bases from J, the gap between germline ends came to 17 bases. Germline CDR1 LNHDA, CDR2 SQIVND (reference sequence). CDR3 nucleotide sequence: TGTGCCAGTAGTTGGGGGCTCACGGGAGGTGAGCAGTTCTTC. Translated, it gives CASSWGLTGGEQFF.

The J gene is TRBJ2-1, the V gene TRBV5-4; tentatively, D is TRBD2 (5 bases). The CDR3 sequence is 20 residues long. CDR1 and CDR2 from the germline V gene are SGHNT and YYREEE (reference sequence). V was cut by 0 bases and J by 0 bases, with 22 bases left in between. The CDR3 is CASSLASARGTSHSYNEQFF. In DNA form, the CDR3 reads TGTGCCAGCAGCTTGGCCTCCGCTCGGGGAACATCTCACTCCTACAATGAGCAGTTCTTC.

The CDR3: CASTDGGTEIYGYTF. The DNA for the CDR3 is TGTGCCAGCACAGACGGAGGGACGGAGATCTATGGCTACACCTTC. The J gene is TRBJ1-2, the V gene TRBV6-6; D might be TRBD1 (5 bases). V lost 7 bases to trimming and J lost 4 bases, with 19 bases between them. The CDR3 runs 15 residues. Germline V gene data show CDR1 as MNHNY and CDR2 as SVGAGI (reference sequence).

The chain carries TRBV3-1 (or the pseudogene TRBV3-2) and TRBJ2-1; a possible D gene is TRBD1 (6 bases). V shed 4 bases and J shed 9 bases, with 19 bases lying between them. The CDR3 loop spans 15 amino acids. Looked up from germline, CDR1 is LGHDT and CDR2 is YNNKEL (reference sequence). The CDR3 sequence is CASSPRQGGNGEQFF. DNA of the CDR3: TGTGCCAGCAGCCCACGCCAAGGGGGAAACGGTGAGCAGTTCTTC.

V usage is TRBV7-3 and J usage is TRBJ2-1; no reliable D call. Germline V CDR1 and CDR2: SGHTA, FQGTGA. V was shortened by 5 bases and J by 0 bases, with 11 bases between the two germline ends. The CDR3 length is 15 residues. The CDR3 region has the DNA TGTGCCAGCAGCCTATCCGAGCTCTCCTACAATGAGCAGTTCTTC. Translated, it gives CASSLSELSYNEQFF. The full variable domain, in which reference TRBV7-3 and TRBJ2-1 provide the parts outside the CDR3, is GAGVSQTPSNKVTEKGKYVELRCDPISGHTALYWYRQSLGQGPEFLIYFQGTGAADDSGLPNDRFFAVRPEGSVSTLKIQRTERGDSAVYLCASSLSELSYNEQFFGPGTRLTVL.

The chain links TRBV6-1 to TRBJ2-7; a weak D match, TRBD2 (5 bases). Germline-derived CDR1 and CDR2 are MNHNS and SASEGT. V was trimmed by 5 bases and J by 9 bases, leaving 11 bases between them. The CDR3 is 11 residues long. This CDR3 reads CASSLEGRQYF. The DNA of the CDR3 is TGTGCCAGCAGTTTAGAGGGAAGGCAGTACTTC.

The CDR3 DNA reads as TGCGCCAGCAGCAGACTGACAGACCAAGAGACCCAGTACTTC. Amino acid sequence: CASSRLTDQETQYF. The rearrangement links TRBV5-1 to TRBJ2-5, with D maybe TRBD1 (5 bases). The CDR3 contains 14 residues. The germline gives CDR1 SGHRS, CDR2 YFSETQ. Deletions cut 4 bases from V and 0 bases from J, with 10 bases between.

This clone has only a few counts. The genes are TRBV18 and TRBJ2-5, with 7 bases fitting TRBD1. The CDR3 is 13 amino acids. Germline-derived CDR1 and CDR2 are KGHSH and LQKENI. The V segment lost 5 bases and the J segment 5 bases; nucleotides outside the gene matches: 5. The CDR3 region is CASSKGAQETQYF. CDR3 nucleotides: TGTGCCAGCTCAAAGGGGGCTCAGGAGACCCAGTACTTC.

This clone was recorded once. This chain joins TRBV25-1 and TRBJ2-7; maybe TRBD1 (7 bases). In germline, CDR1 is MGHDK, CDR2 SYGVNS. The CDR3 has 17 amino acids. The V end was cut by 5 bases, the J end by 6 bases, with 26 bases between. CDR3 coding DNA: TGTGCCAGCAGTCCAGAGGGGGGCAGGGGGGACCCTGGCGAGCAGTACTTC. Its translation is CASSPEGGRGDPGEQYF.

The chain couples TRBV3-1 (or the pseudogene TRBV3-2) to TRBJ2-2, with a possible D match to TRBD2 (6 bases). The CDR3 covers 14 residues. V was shortened by 4 bases and J by 4 bases, with 10 bases between the two germline ends. Germline CDR1 and CDR2: LGHDT and YNNKEL (reference sequence). The CDR3 nucleotides are TGTGCCAGCAGCCCGGGTAGCGGCACCGGGGAGCTGTTTTTT. It encodes CASSPGSGTGELFF.